The clone carrying this T cell receptor beta chain appeared a few times. These data originate in a study of T-cell memory formation after mild COVID-19. MiXCR was run by TCRdb on the 5' RACE reads, yielding one entry per CDR3 protein. This sample has 400,000 to 500,000 distinct CDR3 sequences, with about 20% found just once. CDR1 and CDR2 from the germline V gene are SGHRS and YFSETQ. V lost 0 bases and J lost 4, with 11 bases in between. CDR3 length equals 16 residues. The chain carries TRBV5-1 and TRBJ2-6; D not certain. The sample taken for sequencing was PBMCs or a T cell subset sorted from them (not recorded which). The sequence derives from an adult woman who had mild COVID-19 (a few samples of this study predate the infection). Cell type and time point are not known. This CDR3 reads CASSLEDKKGANVLTF. CDR3 in DNA: TGCGCCAGCAGCTTGGAAGACAAAAAGGGGGCCAACGTCCTGACTTTC.